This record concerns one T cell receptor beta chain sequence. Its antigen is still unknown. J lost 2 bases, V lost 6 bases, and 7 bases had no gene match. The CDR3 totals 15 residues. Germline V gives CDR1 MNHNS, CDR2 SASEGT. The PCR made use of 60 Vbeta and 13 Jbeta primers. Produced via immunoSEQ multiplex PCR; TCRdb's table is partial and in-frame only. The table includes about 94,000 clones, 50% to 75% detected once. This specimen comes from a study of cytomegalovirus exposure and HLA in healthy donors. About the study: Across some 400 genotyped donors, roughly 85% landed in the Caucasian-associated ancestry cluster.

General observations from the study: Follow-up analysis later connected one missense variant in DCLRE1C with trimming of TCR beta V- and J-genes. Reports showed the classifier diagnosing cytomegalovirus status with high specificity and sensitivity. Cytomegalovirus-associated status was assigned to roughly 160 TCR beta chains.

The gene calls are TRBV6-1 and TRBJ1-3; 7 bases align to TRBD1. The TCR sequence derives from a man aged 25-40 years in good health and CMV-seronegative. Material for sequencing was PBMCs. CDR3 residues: CASRLLTGPGNTIYF. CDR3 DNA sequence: TGTGCCAGCAGGCTCCTGACAGGGCCTGGAAACACCATATATTTT.